Shown below are 15 T cell receptor beta chains from a single sample sequenced in a study of blood T cells in healthy people across ages. A sample-barcoded 5' primer and a J-beta primer mix were used in a second PCR of about 7 to 11 cycles. TCRdb fed the 5' RACE reads into MiXCR, producing one record per CDR3 protein. The table has roughly 1.5 million distinct CDR3 sequences, 35% to 45% seen once. Material: blood. These receptors were collected from a woman younger than 35 in good health.

This rearrangement joins TRBV29-1 to TRBJ2-1, with D unclear. Trimming cost V 6 bases and J 0 bases, with 18 bases left between them. Germline V gene sequence: CDR1 SQVTM, CDR2 ANQGSEA. This CDR3 has 16 residues. CDR3 bases: TGCAGCGTAGACGGACGGCCAGAAAGCTCCTACAATGAGCAGTTCTTC. Translated, it gives CSVDGRPESSYNEQFF.

The chain couples TRBV20-1 to TRBJ2-3, with 7 bases fitting TRBD2. The CDR3 totals 15 residues. Per germline, CDR1 DFQATT and CDR2 SNEGSKA (reference sequence). V shed 1 base and J 2 bases; nucleotides not matched to a gene: 6. Written as DNA, the CDR3 is TGCAGTGCTAGAGGGACTAGGACGATCACAGATACGCAGTATTTT. Its translation: CSARGTRTITDTQYF.

The chain links TRBV2 to TRBJ2-5, with 8 bases fitting TRBD2. The germline CDR1 and CDR2 sequences are SNHLY and FYNNEI. The CDR3 consists of 17 residues. V was clipped by 6 bases and J by 2 bases; unmatched bases: 14. The CDR3 protein is CASRSLRGGGNQETQYF. Written as DNA, the CDR3 is TGTGCCAGCAGGTCCCTGAGAGGCGGGGGGAATCAAGAGACCCAGTACTTC.

This clonotype has more than one count but fewer than ten. The V call is TRBV5-1, the J call TRBJ1-4; D unclear. Germline loops: CDR1 SGHRS, CDR2 YFSETQ. V lost 5 bases and J lost 3, with 14 bases in between. The CDR3 has 15 residues. The CDR3 sequence is CASRPTVVANEKLFF. DNA for the CDR3: TGCGCCAGCAGGCCGACGGTAGTGGCTAATGAAAAACTGTTTTTT.

This clonotype was counted only a few times. The J gene is TRBJ2-1, the V gene TRBV20-1; D perhaps matches TRBD2 (6 bases). The CDR3 is made up of 12 amino acids. The germline gives CDR1 DFQATT, CDR2 SNEGSKA (reference sequence). Trimming removed 3 bases at V and 11 bases at J, with 14 bases between. Written as DNA, the CDR3 is TGCAGTGCTAGGAGGACTAATGGACAGCAGTTCTTC. It yields the protein CSARRTNGQQFF.

The rearrangement links TRBV27 to TRBJ2-1, with 8 bases matching TRBD2. J was trimmed by 2 bases and V by 2 bases; bases with no gene match: 8. This CDR3 is 17 amino acids long. The germline gives CDR1 MNHEY, CDR2 SMNVEV (reference sequence). CDR3 bases: TGTGCCAGCAGTTTAACGGGAGGAGCGGGGGCCTACAATGAGCAGTTCTTC. This encodes CASSLTGGAGAYNEQFF.

At least ten counts were recorded for this clonotype. This chain links TRBV20-1 with TRBJ2-1, with TRBD2 as a possible D gene (5 bases). The CDR3 covers 14 residues. Germline CDR1 and CDR2: DFQATT and SNEGSKA (reference sequence). Trimming shortened V by 5 bases and J by 3 bases, and 14 bases separated the two germline ends. The CDR3 spells CSARGGLLYNEQFF. CDR3 nucleotides: TGCAGTGCTCGGGGTGGACTTCTCTACAATGAGCAGTTCTTC.

There are a few counts of this clonotype. V is TRBV6-5 and J is TRBJ2-1; D gene uncertain. Germline V lookup: CDR1 MNHEY, CDR2 SVGAGI. V shed 7 bases and J shed 6 bases, with 10 bases lying between them. This CDR3 has 12 amino acids. CDR3 sequence: CASIGVGNEQFF. Written as DNA, the CDR3 is TGTGCCAGCATTGGGGTCGGCAATGAGCAGTTCTTC.

The chain is built from TRBV11-2 and TRBJ2-5, with TRBD1 identical over 11 bases. The germline gives CDR1 SGHAT, CDR2 FQNNGV. The CDR3 runs 15 residues. Germline trimming cut 5 bases from V and 11 bases from J; bases unmatched to any gene: 13. The CDR3, as DNA: TGTGCCAGCAGCCCGGACAGGGGGCGAAGGAATGAGCAGTACTTC. Translation: CASSPDRGRRNEQYF.

The J gene is TRBJ2-5, the V gene TRBV27; 10 bases line up with TRBD2. V shed 4 bases, J shed 5 bases, and the junction held 7 bases outside the gene matches. Germline CDR1 reads MNHEY; CDR2 reads SMNVEV (reference sequence). CDR3 length equals 15 residues. The CDR3 nucleotides are TGTGCCAGCAGTTCTGCGACTAGCGGGTTGGAGACCCAGTACTTC. This gives the protein CASSSATSGLETQYF.

V is TRBV6-5 and J is TRBJ1-1; D is undetermined. Trimming pared 6 bases from V and 1 base from J, leaving 12 bases between. The germline CDR1 and CDR2 sequences are MNHEY and SVGAGI. CDR3 length: 14 residues. The CDR3 sequence: CASRHPAGNTEAFF. The CDR3 nucleotides read TGTGCCAGCAGACACCCGGCAGGGAACACTGAAGCTTTCTTT.

This clonotype was picked up a small number of times. The rearrangement joins TRBV7-9 to TRBJ2-5; D tentatively reads TRBD1 or TRBD2 (5 bases each). Trimming shortened V by 5 bases and J by 5 bases, and 12 bases separated the two germline ends. Germline CDR1 reads SEHNR; CDR2 reads FQNEAQ (reference sequence). The CDR3 covers 13 residues. The CDR3 nucleotides are TGTGCCAGCAGCCCTCCCTGGGGGGAGACCCAGTACTTC. This translates into CASSPPWGETQYF.

CDR3 in amino acids: CAVSSPPYEQYF. DNA of the CDR3: TGTGCCGTCAGTTCTCCCCCCTACGAGCAGTACTTC. The genes are TRBV7-9 and TRBJ2-7, with no clear D. Germline CDR1 and CDR2: SEHNR and FQNEAQ (reference sequence). V lost 11 bases, J lost 2 bases, and 13 bases lay in between. This CDR3 spans 12 amino acids.

J is TRBJ2-6 and V is TRBV7-9, with 9 bases that match TRBD1. V dropped 5 bases and J dropped 1; count of bases not matched to a gene: 9. The CDR3 has 18 residues. Per germline, CDR1 SEHNR and CDR2 FQNEAQ (reference sequence). CDR3: CASSVTGGERSGANVLTF. The CDR3, as DNA: TGTGCCAGCAGCGTTACAGGGGGCGAAAGATCTGGGGCCAACGTCCTGACTTTC.

J is TRBJ1-2 and V is TRBV20-1, with 7 bases that match TRBD1. Trimming at V came to 5 bases and at J to 2 bases, leaving 5 bases not matched to a gene. The CDR3 covers 13 residues. Germline-derived CDR1 and CDR2 are DFQATT and SNEGSKA (reference sequence). CDR3 in DNA: TGCAGTGCTGGGGACAGACGGAACTATGGCTACACCTTC. Its protein product is CSAGDRRNYGYTF.